A selection of T cell receptor beta chains follows, all from one sample in a study of T cell responses to AZD1222 COVID-19 vaccine. Generated by immunoSEQ multiplex PCR, the TCRdb table keeps only in-frame clones and is missing some. The sample has about 120,000 clones, about 90% seen once. Material: peripheral blood, obtained on day 0 of AZD1222 vaccination. These receptors all come from an adult in good health. CDR3s include the opening cysteine and the closing phenylalanine or tryptophan. D genes are given only for firm matches.

TRBJ2-7	.	15	TRBV5-1	CASSPRQPTSYEQYF
TRBJ1-5	.	13	TRBV11-2	CASSLGRNQPQHF
TRBJ1-1	.	15	TRBV5-4	CASSLVGAPGTEAFF
TRBJ1-6	TRBD1	17	TRBV5-4	CASSLARGQGKNSPLHF
TRBJ2-2	.	12	TRBV27	CASSLQTGELFF
TRBJ2-2	.	15	TRBV15	CATSSRRTTTGELFF
TRBJ1-4	.	14	TRBV5-1	CASSGGRTNEKLFF
TRBJ2-5	.	11	TRBV30	CAWNRAKTQYF
TRBJ2-7	TRBD1	15	TRBV7-8	CASSHRRDSSYEQYF
TRBJ2-7	TRBD2	17	TRBV9	CASSVGTSTRLGYEQYF
TRBJ1-1	TRBD1	15	TRBV5-1	CASSLTGTGDTEAFF
TRBJ1-2	TRBD1	15	TRBV2	CASLTGISPDYGYTF